This T cell receptor (beta chain) was captured by sequencing in a study of blood T cell repertoires in COVID-19. On the study more broadly: Samples taken during acute and convalescent COVID-19 were collected in the United States, Italy and Spain.

Profiling relied on immunoSEQ multiplex PCR, and the TCRdb table lists in-frame clones only, not all of them. In the table there are 95,000 to 100,000 clones, more than 70% of which are singletons. The sequenced sample consisted of peripheral blood. The sequence was obtained from a woman under 40 with acute or convalescent COVID-19.

The CDR3 DNA follows: TGTGCCAGCAGTTTTACACGTTCCTACGAGCAGTACTTC. Translating gives CASSFTRSYEQYF. V and J are TRBV28 and TRBJ2-7; D remains ambiguous. CDR3 length: 13 amino acids. CDR1 and CDR2 from the germline V gene are MDHEN and SYDVKM. V was trimmed by 3 bases and J by 1 base, leaving 7 bases between them.